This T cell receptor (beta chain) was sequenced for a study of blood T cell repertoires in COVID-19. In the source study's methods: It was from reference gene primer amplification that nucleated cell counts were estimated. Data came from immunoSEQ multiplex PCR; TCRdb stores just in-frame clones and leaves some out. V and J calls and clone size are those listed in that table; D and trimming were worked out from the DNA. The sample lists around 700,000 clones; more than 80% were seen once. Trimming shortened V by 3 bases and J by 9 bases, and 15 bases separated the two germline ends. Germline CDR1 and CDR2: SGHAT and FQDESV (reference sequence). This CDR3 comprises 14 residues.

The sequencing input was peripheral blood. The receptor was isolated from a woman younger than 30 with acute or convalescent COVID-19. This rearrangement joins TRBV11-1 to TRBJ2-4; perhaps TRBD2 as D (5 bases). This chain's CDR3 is CASSLDSTGGIQYF. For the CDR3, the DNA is TGTGCCAGCAGCTTGGACTCTACCGGAGGCATTCAGTACTTC.